The 23 T cell receptor beta chains presented below share a single source sample, sequenced in a study of T cell clonality in common variable immunodeficiency. Generated by immunoSEQ multiplex PCR, the TCRdb table keeps only in-frame clones and is missing some. The sample offers around 16,000 clones and no singletons, the top ten holding 12%. Antigens of these TCRs are unknown. Overall study findings and caveats: In common variable immunodeficiency, TCR beta chains reportedly carried fewer deletions and N-nucleotide insertions.

Sequenced input: peripheral blood mononuclear cells. These receptors were collected from a human donor with common variable immunodeficiency.

Comments on this clone: The read is 3 residues too short to cover the CDR3 end, so that end is filled in from the germline J gene. The chain couples TRBV18 to TRBJ2-7; tentatively, D is TRBD2 (6 bases). Trimming removed 1 base at V and 0 bases at J, with 7 bases between. Per germline, CDR1 KGHSH and CDR2 LQKENI. This CDR3 spans 14 amino acids. CDR3 DNA (partial): TGTGCCAGCTCACCACTCGGGGGCTCCTACGAG. Protein sequence: CASSPLGGSYE. The CDR3 as a whole reads CASSPLGGSYEQYF.

The covered CDR3 bases are TGTGCCAGCTTATCCCGGGACAGGACCTACGAG. This gives the protein CASLSRDRTYE. The entire CDR3 protein reads CASLSRDRTYEQYF. The rearrangement uses TRBV2 and TRBJ2-7; TRBD1 matches at 8 bases. The read ends 3 residues shy of where the CDR3 ends; the end is completed using the germline J gene. Losses at the gene ends were 8 bases for V and 2 bases for J; bases not matched to a gene: 8. The CDR3 contains 14 residues. Germline CDR1 SNHLY, CDR2 FYNNEI.

The table lists this clone with many counts. The CDR3 goes on 3 residues after the read ends, and that part is filled in from the germline J gene. The gene calls are TRBV18 and TRBJ1-6; D call uncertain. The length of the CDR3 is 14 residues. CDR1 KGHSH and CDR2 LQKENI come from the germline V gene. Trimming stripped 4 bases from V and 7 bases from J, with 11 bases between. CDR3 DNA, as far as it was read: TGTGCCAGCTCACTTAACAGAGAAAATTCACCC. It specifies CASSLNRENSP. The complete CDR3 protein is CASSLNRENSPLHF.

About this clone itself: The missing CDR3 end, 3 residues past where the read stops, is filled in from the germline J gene. The chain joins TRBV6-1 to TRBJ1-3, with a tentative D call TRBD1 (5 bases). V lost 4 bases, J lost 0 bases, and 10 bases lay in between. This CDR3 region has 15 residues. CDR1 is MNHNS and CDR2 is SASEGT in the germline V gene. CDR3 region: CASSGQSDSGNTIYF. CDR3 DNA, as far as it was read: TGTGCCAGCAGTGGACAGTCTGACTCTGGAAACACC.

A word on this clone: The read comes to an end 3 residues before the CDR3 does, leaving the germline J gene to fill in the end. The chain uses TRBV18 and TRBJ2-1; TRBD2 aligns across 8 bases. The CDR3 contains 16 residues. Germline V lookup: CDR1 KGHSH, CDR2 LQKENI. J lost 4 bases, V lost 5 bases, and 10 bases had no gene match. The CDR3 is CASSTGSSGPYNEQFF. CDR3 DNA (partial): TGTGCCAGCTCAACGGGATCTAGCGGGCCGTACAATGAG. The complete variable domain, with remaining parts taken from reference TRBV18 and TRBJ2-1, reads NAGVMQNPRHLVRRRGQEARLRCSPMKGHSHVYWYRQLPEEGLKFMVYLQKENIIDESGMPKERFSAEFPKEGPSILRIQQVVRGDSAAYFCASSTGSSGPYNEQFFGPGTRLTVL.

This clone turned up a few times. The read stops 3 residues short of the end of the CDR3; the missing end is completed from the germline J gene. This chain uses TRBV7-6 with TRBJ1-2, with 7 bases fitting TRBD1. Losses at the gene ends were 5 bases for V and 6 bases for J; bases not matched to a gene: 9. The CDR3 covers 14 residues. Germline-derived CDR1 and CDR2 are SGHVS and FNYEAQ. The chain's CDR3 is CASSAHRGLDGYTF. The covered CDR3 bases are TGTGCCAGCAGCGCCCACAGGGGACTGGATGGC.

This clone was counted at least ten times. The CDR3 end lies 3 residues beyond the end of the read and is filled in from the germline J gene. The rearrangement joins TRBV20-1 to TRBJ2-4; a possible D gene is TRBD2 (5 bases). This CDR3 contains 12 residues. The V end was cut by 6 bases, the J end by 8 bases, with 14 bases between. CDR1 and CDR2 (germline): DFQATT, SNEGSKA (reference sequence). The sequenced part of the CDR3 DNA is TGCAGTGCCCGAGGGCCCTGGGACATT. Its protein product is CSARGPWDI. The CDR3 in its entirety is CSARGPWDIQYF.

Details on this clone: The read gets to within 3 residues of the CDR3 end, and the germline J gene fills in the rest. The gene calls are TRBV18 and TRBJ2-1, with 8 bases fitting TRBD1. Germline CDR1 reads KGHSH; CDR2 reads LQKENI. The trim removed 6 bases at V and 4 bases at J, leaving 14 bases unmatched. The CDR3 extends over 17 amino acids. CDR3 in amino acids: CASSQAQGALGYNEQFF. The sequenced part of the CDR3 DNA is TGTGCCAGCTCGCAGGCCCAGGGGGCTTTGGGGTACAATGAG.

This clone has just a few counts. The CDR3 end is not reached by the read, which stops 3 residues before it; the germline J gene fills it in. The chain uses TRBV7-3 and TRBJ2-2; D might be TRBD1 or TRBD2, each matching 6 bases. The V and J ends lost 2 bases and 5 bases respectively, with 15 bases between them. This CDR3 contains 16 residues. Germline V CDR1 and CDR2: SGHTA, FQGTGA. The CDR3: CASSLSVGGGTGELFF. Partial CDR3 DNA: TGTGCCAGCAGCTTATCTGTCGGAGGGGGAACCGGGGAG.

This clone was seen more than once but under ten times. The read ends 3 residues early relative to the CDR3; the germline J gene fills the gap. The V and J genes are TRBV7-9 and TRBJ1-2; 7 bases are shared with TRBD1. CDR3 size: 15 residues. Germline V gives CDR1 SEHNR, CDR2 FQNEAQ (reference sequence). Partial CDR3 DNA: TGTGCCAGCAGCCCCGGGGACAGCCCCCCCTTAAGC. It encodes CASSPGDSPPLS. Given in full, the CDR3 is CASSPGDSPPLSYTF.

A word on this clone: The CDR3 is cut off 3 residues early in the read; its end comes from the germline J gene. The chain joins TRBV19 to TRBJ2-7, with TRBD1 identical over 7 bases. There are 14 residues in the CDR3. In germline, CDR1 is LNHDA, CDR2 SQIVND (reference sequence). J gave up 1 base and V 3 bases, and 3 bases lay outside the gene matches. CDR3 protein: CASSIGRGSYEQYF. The CDR3 bases that were read are TGTGCCAGTAGTATTGGCAGGGGGTCCTACGAG.

This clone turned up a few times. The sequenced fragment ends 3 residues before the CDR3 boundary, so the rest is inferred from the germline J gene. This rearrangement joins TRBV18 to TRBJ1-4; D remains unclear. CDR1 and CDR2 from the germline V gene are KGHSH and LQKENI. The CDR3 sequence is 15 residues long. V was clipped by 2 bases and J by 5 bases, with 12 bases between them. The part of the CDR3 DNA that was read is TGTGCCAGCTCACCAGGACCCAGCGGGAATGAAAAA. This sequence encodes CASSPGPSGNEK. The whole CDR3 sequence reads CASSPGPSGNEKLFF.

This clone was found a few times. The read terminates 3 residues ahead of where the CDR3 ends, so the germline J gene completes it. The V call is TRBV20-1, the J call TRBJ2-7; a possible D gene is TRBD1 (5 bases). V was pared by 0 bases and J by 5 bases, with 17 bases between. Germline loops: CDR1 DFQATT, CDR2 SNEGSKA (reference sequence). The CDR3 has 15 residues. The DNA read from the CDR3 is TGCAGTGCTAGAGATCTAGGCAGGGCCGACCACGAG. It is translated as CSARDLGRADHE. The whole CDR3 protein reads CSARDLGRADHEQYF.

This clone turned up a few times. The CDR3 is cut off 3 residues early in the read; its end comes from the germline J gene. V and J are TRBV6-1 and TRBJ1-3; D gene unclear. The CDR3 is made up of 15 amino acids. CDR1 MNHNS and CDR2 SASEGT come from the germline V gene. The V end lost 2 bases, the J end lost 4 bases, and 12 bases lay between the germline ends. CDR3 DNA, as far as it was read: TGTGCCAGCAGTGAAACCGGGGATGGAGGAAACACC. It yields the protein CASSETGDGGNT. The whole CDR3 reads CASSETGDGGNTIYF.

This clone has more than one count but fewer than ten. CDR3 bases read: TGTGCCAGCTCATTGCAAGGAGGGTTTGGGGCCAACGTC. Translating it yields CASSLQGGFGANV. The CDR3, in full, reads CASSLQGGFGANVLTF. J is TRBJ2-6 and V is TRBV18; D is possibly TRBD2 (6 bases). The CDR3 end is not reached by the read, which stops 3 residues before it; the germline J gene fills it in. CDR3 length: 16 amino acids. Germline V gives CDR1 KGHSH, CDR2 LQKENI. Trimming cost V 5 bases and J 3 bases, with 14 bases left between them. The entire variable domain, with the rest obtained from reference TRBV18 and TRBJ2-6, is as follows: NAGVMQNPRHLVRRRGQEARLRCSPMKGHSHVYWYRQLPEEGLKFMVYLQKENIIDESGMPKERFSAEFPKEGPSILRIQQVVRGDSAAYFCASSLQGGFGANVLTFGAGSRLTVL.

As regards this clone: The CDR3 extends 3 residues past the end of the read, so its final part is completed from the germline J gene. The same CDR3 can be traced to other DNA sequences in this sample. The chain employs TRBV7-2 and TRBJ2-1, with a tentative D call TRBD2 (5 bases). V lost 5 bases, J lost 6 bases, and 14 bases lay in between. From germline, CDR1 is SGHTA and CDR2 FQGNSA. CDR3 length: 14 amino acids. CDR3 amino acids: CASSRPTTPNEQFF. Incomplete CDR3 DNA: TGTGCCAGCAGCCGGCCGACTACCCCCAATGAG.

This clone was counted between two and nine times. One end of the junction varies from germline; a read error may be responsible. The read is 3 residues too short to cover the CDR3 end, so that end is filled in from the germline J gene. This chain links TRBV7-9 with TRBJ2-1; 8 bases match TRBD1. The CDR3 has 13 residues. Germline V lookup: CDR1 SEHNR, CDR2 FQNEAQ (reference sequence). The CDR3 bases that were read are TGTTCCAGCAGCTCGGACAGGGACAATGAG. Translation: CSSSSDRDNE. From start to end, the CDR3 is CSSSSDRDNEQFF.

The sample holds a few counts of this clone. The CDR3 end falls 3 residues outside the read, so it is completed with the germline J gene. V is TRBV7-2 and J is TRBJ1-6; unclear D gene. The CDR3 is made up of 13 amino acids. V lost 5 bases and J 2 bases, leaving 4 bases between the germline ends. Germline V gene lookup returns CDR1 SGHTA and CDR2 FQGNSA. The CDR3 protein is CASSRPYNSPLHF. The sequenced part of the CDR3 DNA is TGTGCCAGCAGCCGTCCCTATAATTCACCC.

This clone was observed at least ten times. The sequence runs out 3 residues before the end of the CDR3; the remainder is reconstructed from the germline J gene. V is TRBV19 and J is TRBJ2-1; D gene unclear. V dropped 2 bases and J dropped 6 bases, with 5 bases sitting between them. In germline, CDR1 is LNHDA, CDR2 SQIVND (reference sequence). This CDR3 comprises 12 residues. CDR3 amino acids: CASSIQANEQFF. The CDR3 bases that were read are TGTGCCAGTAGTATACAGGCCAATGAG.

Points on this clone: Read data end 3 residues before the CDR3 end; the end is taken from the germline J gene. The chain combines TRBV7-6 with TRBJ2-7; TRBD2 is a possible D gene (6 bases). There are 16 residues in the CDR3. Trimming cost V 1 base and J 1 base, with 14 bases left between them. The V gene's germline CDR1 is SGHVS and CDR2 FNYEAQ. The CDR3 DNA, read in part, is TGTGCCAGCAGCTTAGTCCCGGGGGACCAATCCTACGAG. Amino acids: CASSLVPGDQSYE. The entire CDR3 is CASSLVPGDQSYEQYF.

This clone was seen more than once but under ten times. The sequenced fragment ends 3 residues before the CDR3 boundary, so the rest is inferred from the germline J gene. This rearrangement joins TRBV7-9 to TRBJ1-1; D is uncertain. Looked up from germline, CDR1 is SEHNR and CDR2 is FQNEAQ (reference sequence). V lost 6 bases, J lost 5 bases, and 7 bases lay in between. This CDR3 spans 11 amino acids. CDR3 region: CASSSGTEAFF. Partial CDR3 DNA: TGTGCCAGCAGTTCGGGGACTGAA.

This CDR3 reads CASSGARGTYEQYF. CDR3 bases read: TGTGCCAGCAGTGGGGCCAGGGGAACGTACGAG. This chain joins TRBV6-1 and TRBJ2-7; tentatively, D is TRBD1 (6 bases). The read terminates 3 residues ahead of where the CDR3 ends, so the germline J gene completes it. Germline CDR1 MNHNS, CDR2 SASEGT. V lost 4 bases to trimming and J lost 4 bases, with 14 bases between them. This CDR3 comprises 14 residues.

As concerns this clone: The CDR3 end lies 3 residues beyond the end of the read and is filled in from the germline J gene. The chain combines TRBV19 with TRBJ2-1, with a weak D call TRBD1 (5 bases). Trimming shortened V by 6 bases and J by 1 base, and 13 bases separated the two germline ends. The CDR3 runs 15 residues. Germline-derived CDR1 and CDR2 are LNHDA and SQIVND (reference sequence). CDR3 bases read: TGTGCCAGTAGCCAGACAGCATCTTCCTACAATGAG. Its translation: CASSQTASSYNE. The CDR3 in full is CASSQTASSYNEQFF.